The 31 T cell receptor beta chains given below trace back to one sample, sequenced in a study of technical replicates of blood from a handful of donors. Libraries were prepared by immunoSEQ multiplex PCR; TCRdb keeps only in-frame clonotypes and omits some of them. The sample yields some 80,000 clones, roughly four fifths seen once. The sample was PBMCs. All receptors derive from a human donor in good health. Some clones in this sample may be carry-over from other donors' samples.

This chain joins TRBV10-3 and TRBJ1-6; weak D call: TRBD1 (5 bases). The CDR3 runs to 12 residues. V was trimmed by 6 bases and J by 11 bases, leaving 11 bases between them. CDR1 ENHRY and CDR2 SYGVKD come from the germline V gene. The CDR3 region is CAISLDSTPLHF. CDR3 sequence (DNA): TGTGCCATCAGCCTCGACAGTACACCCCTCCACTTT.

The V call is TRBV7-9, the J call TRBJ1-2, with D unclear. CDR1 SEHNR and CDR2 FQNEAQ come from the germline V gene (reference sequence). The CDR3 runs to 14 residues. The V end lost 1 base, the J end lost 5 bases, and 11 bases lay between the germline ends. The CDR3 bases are TGTGCCAGCAGCTTAGGTTCCGAGAAGTATGGCTACACCTTC. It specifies CASSLGSEKYGYTF.

The DNA of the CDR3 is TGTGCCAGCAGCTTGGCGCACAGGTTCTCCTACGAGCAGTACTTC. It specifies CASSLAHRFSYEQYF. The chain employs TRBV5-4 and TRBJ2-7; D possibly corresponds to TRBD1 (5 bases). V was clipped by 0 bases and J by 0 bases, with 10 bases between them. Per the germline V gene, CDR1 is SGHNT and CDR2 is YYREEE (reference sequence). The CDR3 has 15 amino acids. Together with reference TRBV5-4 and TRBJ2-7, the CDR3 gives the full variable domain: ETGVTQSPTHLIKTRGQQVTLRCSSQSGHNTVSWYQQALGQGPQFIFQYYREEENGRGNFPPRFSGLQFPNYSSELNVNALELDDSALYLCASSLAHRFSYEQYFGPGTRLTVT.

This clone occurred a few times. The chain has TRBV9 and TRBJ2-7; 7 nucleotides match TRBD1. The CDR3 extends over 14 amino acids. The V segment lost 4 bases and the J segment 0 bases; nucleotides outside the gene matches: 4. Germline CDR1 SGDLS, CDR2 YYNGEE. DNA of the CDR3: TGTGCCAGCAGCCCCAACAGGGGCTCCTACGAGCAGTACTTC. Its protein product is CASSPNRGSYEQYF.

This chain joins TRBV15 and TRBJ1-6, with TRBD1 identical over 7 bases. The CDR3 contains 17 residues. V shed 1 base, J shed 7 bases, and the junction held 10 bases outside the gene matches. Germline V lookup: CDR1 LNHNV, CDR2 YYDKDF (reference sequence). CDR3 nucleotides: TGTGCCACCAGCAGAGTAAGGGGGCTAAATTTAAATTCACCCCTCCACTTT. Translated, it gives CATSRVRGLNLNSPLHF.

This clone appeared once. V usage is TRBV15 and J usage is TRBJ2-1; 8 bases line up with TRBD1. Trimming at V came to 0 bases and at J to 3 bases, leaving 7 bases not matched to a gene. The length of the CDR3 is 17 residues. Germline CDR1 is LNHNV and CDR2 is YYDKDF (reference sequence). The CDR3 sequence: CATSRDQDRVDYNEQFF. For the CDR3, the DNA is TGTGCCACCAGCAGAGATCAGGACAGGGTGGACTACAATGAGCAGTTCTTC.

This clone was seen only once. The CDR3 DNA follows: TGTGCCAGCAGCTCGGGGAATTCACCCCTCCACTTT. It specifies CASSSGNSPLHF. The rearrangement links TRBV11-2 to TRBJ1-6; D is unresolved. Germline V gene sequence: CDR1 SGHAT, CDR2 FQNNGV. V was clipped by 4 bases and J by 7 bases, with 5 bases between them. This CDR3 is built from 12 residues. The whole variable domain, filled in from reference TRBV11-2 and TRBJ1-6, reads EAGVAQSPRYKIIEKRQSVAFWCNPISGHATLYWYQQILGQGPKLLIQFQNNGVVDDSQLPKDRFSAERLKGVDSTLKIQPAKLEDSAVYLCASSSGNSPLHFGNGTRLTVT.

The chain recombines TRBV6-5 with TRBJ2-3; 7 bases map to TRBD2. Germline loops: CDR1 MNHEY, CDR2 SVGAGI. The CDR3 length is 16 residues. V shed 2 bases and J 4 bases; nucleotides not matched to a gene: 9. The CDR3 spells CASSYGAGESSDTQYF. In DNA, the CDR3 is TGTGCCAGCAGTTACGGGGCGGGAGAATCATCAGATACGCAGTATTTT.

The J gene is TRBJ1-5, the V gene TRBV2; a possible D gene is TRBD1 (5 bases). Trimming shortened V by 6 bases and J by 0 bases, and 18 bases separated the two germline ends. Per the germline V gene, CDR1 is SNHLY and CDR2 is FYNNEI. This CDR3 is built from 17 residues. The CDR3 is CASRGVFPNYSNQPQHF. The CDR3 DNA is TGTGCCAGCAGAGGGGTCTTCCCAAATTATAGCAATCAGCCCCAGCATTTT.

As DNA, the CDR3 is TGTGCCAGCAGGTCGACAGTTAACTATGGCTACACCTTC. Translation gives CASRSTVNYGYTF. The chain uses TRBV5-6 and TRBJ1-2, with D possibly TRBD1 on 5 matching bases. Germline V gene lookup returns CDR1 SGHDT and CDR2 YYEEEE. V shed 5 bases and J shed 1 base, with 9 bases lying between them. The CDR3 is 13 amino acids.

CDR3 nucleotide sequence: TGTGCCAGCAGTGATGTGCCCAGGAACGAGCAGTACTTC. Encoded protein: CASSDVPRNEQYF. This sequence joins TRBV2 and TRBJ2-7, with D unclear. The CDR3 has 13 amino acids. Germline V lookup: CDR1 SNHLY, CDR2 FYNNEI. V was trimmed by 3 bases and J by 5 bases, leaving 11 bases between them.

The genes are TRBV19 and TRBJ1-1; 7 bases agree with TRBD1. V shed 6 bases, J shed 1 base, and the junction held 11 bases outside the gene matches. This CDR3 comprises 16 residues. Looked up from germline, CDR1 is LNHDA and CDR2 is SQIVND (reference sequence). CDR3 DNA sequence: TGTGCCAGTAGCAAGTATCTACGGACAGGGAACACTGAAGCTTTCTTT. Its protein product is CASSKYLRTGNTEAFF.

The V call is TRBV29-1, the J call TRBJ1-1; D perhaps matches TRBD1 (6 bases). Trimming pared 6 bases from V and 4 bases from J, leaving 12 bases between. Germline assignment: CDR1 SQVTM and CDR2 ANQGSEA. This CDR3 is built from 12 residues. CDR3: CSVSTGSTEAFF. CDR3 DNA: TGCAGCGTATCGACAGGCTCCACTGAAGCTTTCTTT.

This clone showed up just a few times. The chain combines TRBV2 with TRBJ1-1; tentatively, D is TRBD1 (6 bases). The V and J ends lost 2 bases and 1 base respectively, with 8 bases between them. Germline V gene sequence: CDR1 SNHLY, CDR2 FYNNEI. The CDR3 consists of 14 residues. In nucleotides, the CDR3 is TGTGCCAGCAGTGAACAGGGGACGAACACTGAAGCTTTCTTT. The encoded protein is CASSEQGTNTEAFF.

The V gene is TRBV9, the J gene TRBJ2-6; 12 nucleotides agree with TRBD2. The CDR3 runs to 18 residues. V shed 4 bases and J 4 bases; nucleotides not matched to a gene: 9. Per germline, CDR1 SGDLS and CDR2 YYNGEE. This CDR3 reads CASSLRLAGAGGANVLTF. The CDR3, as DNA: TGTGCCAGCAGCTTAAGACTAGCGGGAGCCGGGGGGGCCAACGTCCTGACTTTC.

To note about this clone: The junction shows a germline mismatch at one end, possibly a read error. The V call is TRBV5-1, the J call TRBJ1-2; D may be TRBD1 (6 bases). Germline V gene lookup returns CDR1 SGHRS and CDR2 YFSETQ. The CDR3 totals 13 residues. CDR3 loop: CASSPDSNYGHTF. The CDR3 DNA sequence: TGCGCCAGCAGTCCGGACAGTAACTATGGCCACACCTTC.

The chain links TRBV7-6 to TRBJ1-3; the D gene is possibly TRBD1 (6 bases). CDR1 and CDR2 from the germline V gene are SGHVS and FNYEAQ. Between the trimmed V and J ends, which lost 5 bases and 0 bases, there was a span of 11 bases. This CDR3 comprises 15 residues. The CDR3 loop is CASSATGGSGNTIYF. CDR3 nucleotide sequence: TGTGCCAGCAGCGCGACAGGCGGCTCTGGAAACACCATATATTTT.

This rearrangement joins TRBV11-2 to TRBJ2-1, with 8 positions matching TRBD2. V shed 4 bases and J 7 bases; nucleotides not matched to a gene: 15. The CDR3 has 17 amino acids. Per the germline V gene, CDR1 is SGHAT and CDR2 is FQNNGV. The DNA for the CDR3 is TGTGCCAGCAGCTCCCGCGGGGGTAGCGGGGAGTATAATGAGCAGTTCTTC. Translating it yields CASSSRGGSGEYNEQFF.

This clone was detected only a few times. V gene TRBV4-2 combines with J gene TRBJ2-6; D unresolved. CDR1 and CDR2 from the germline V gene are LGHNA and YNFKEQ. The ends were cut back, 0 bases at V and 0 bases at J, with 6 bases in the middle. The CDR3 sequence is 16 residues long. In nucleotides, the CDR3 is TGTGCCAGCAGCCAAGATACGAGCTCTGGGGCCAACGTCCTGACTTTC. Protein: CASSQDTSSGANVLTF.

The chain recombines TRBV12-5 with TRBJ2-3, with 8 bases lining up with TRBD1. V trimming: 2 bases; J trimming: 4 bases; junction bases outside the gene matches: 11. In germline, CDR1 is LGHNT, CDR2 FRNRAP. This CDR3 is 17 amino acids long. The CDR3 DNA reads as TGTGCTAGTGGTTTGATTTTGACAGGACAGGGCCCAGATACGCAGTATTTT. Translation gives CASGLILTGQGPDTQYF. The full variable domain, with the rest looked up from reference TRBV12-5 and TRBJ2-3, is DARVTQTPRHKVTEMGQEVTMRCQPILGHNTVFWYRQTMMQGLELLAYFRNRAPLDDSGMPKDRFSAEMPDATLATLKIQPSEPRDSAVYFCASGLILTGQGPDTQYFGPGTRLTVL.

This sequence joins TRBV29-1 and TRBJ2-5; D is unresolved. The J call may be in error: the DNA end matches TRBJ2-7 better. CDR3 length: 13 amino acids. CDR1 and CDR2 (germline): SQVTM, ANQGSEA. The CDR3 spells CSVPRRRRYEQYF. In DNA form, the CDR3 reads TGCAGCGTTCCCCGGAGAAGAAGGTACGAGCAGTACTTC.

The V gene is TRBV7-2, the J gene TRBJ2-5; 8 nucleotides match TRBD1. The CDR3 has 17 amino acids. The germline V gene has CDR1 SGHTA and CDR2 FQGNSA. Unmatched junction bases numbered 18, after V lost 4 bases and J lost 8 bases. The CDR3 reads CASSSPGGRQGAGTQYF. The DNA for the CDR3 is TGTGCCAGCAGCTCCCCCGGTGGACGGCAGGGGGCGGGTACCCAGTACTTC.

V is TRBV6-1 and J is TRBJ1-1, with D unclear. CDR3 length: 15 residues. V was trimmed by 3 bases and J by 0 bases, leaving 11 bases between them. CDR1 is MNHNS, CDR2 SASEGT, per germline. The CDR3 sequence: CASSDGPALNTEAFF. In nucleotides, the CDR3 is TGTGCCAGCAGTGATGGGCCAGCCTTGAACACTGAAGCTTTCTTT.

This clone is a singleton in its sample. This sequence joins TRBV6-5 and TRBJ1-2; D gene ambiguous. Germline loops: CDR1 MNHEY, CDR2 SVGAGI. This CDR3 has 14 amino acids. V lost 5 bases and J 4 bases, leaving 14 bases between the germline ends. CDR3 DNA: TGTGCCAGCAGTCCCACACGACTGTTCTATGGCTACACCTTC. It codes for CASSPTRLFYGYTF.

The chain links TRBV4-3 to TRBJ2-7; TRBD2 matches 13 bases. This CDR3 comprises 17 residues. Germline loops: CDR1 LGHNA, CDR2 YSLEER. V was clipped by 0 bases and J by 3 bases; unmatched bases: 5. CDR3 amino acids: CASSQDRTSGSFYEQYF. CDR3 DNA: TGCGCCAGCAGCCAAGATAGGACTAGCGGGAGCTTCTACGAGCAGTACTTC.

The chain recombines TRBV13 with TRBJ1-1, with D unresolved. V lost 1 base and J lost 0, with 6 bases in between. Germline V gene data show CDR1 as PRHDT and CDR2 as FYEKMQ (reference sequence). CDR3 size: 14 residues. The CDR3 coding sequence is TGTGCCAGCAGCTTAGCAGCGGTGAACACTGAAGCTTTCTTT. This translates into CASSLAAVNTEAFF.

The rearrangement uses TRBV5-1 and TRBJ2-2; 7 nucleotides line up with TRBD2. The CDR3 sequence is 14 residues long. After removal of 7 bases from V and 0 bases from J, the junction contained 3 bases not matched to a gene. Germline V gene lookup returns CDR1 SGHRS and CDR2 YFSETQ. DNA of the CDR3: TGCGCCAGCGTTAGCGGGTCGAACACCGGGGAGCTGTTTTTT. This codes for CASVSGSNTGELFF.

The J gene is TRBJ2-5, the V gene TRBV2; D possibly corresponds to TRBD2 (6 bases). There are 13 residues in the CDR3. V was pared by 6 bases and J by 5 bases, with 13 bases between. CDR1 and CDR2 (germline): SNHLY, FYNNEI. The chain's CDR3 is CASRKGGTETQYF. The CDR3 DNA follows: TGTGCCAGCAGGAAGGGAGGCACTGAGACCCAGTACTTC.

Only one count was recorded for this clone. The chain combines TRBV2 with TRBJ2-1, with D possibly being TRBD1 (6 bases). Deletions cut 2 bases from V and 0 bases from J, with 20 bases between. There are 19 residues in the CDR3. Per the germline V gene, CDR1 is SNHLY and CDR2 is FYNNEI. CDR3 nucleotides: TGTGCCAGCAGTGAAAGAACGGGCCAGGGGCTGAGCTCCTACAATGAGCAGTTCTTC. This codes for CASSERTGQGLSSYNEQFF.

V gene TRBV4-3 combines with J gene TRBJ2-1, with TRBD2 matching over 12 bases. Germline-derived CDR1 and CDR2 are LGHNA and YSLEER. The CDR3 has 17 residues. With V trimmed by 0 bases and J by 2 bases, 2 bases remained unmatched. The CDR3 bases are TGCGCCAGCAGCCAAGATCGACTAGCGGGGGCCTACAATGAGCAGTTCTTC. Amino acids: CASSQDRLAGAYNEQFF.

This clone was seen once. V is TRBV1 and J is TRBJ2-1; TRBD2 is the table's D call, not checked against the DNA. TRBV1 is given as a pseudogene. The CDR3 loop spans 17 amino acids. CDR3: CTSSRHVWPQRRHEQFF. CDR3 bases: TGCACCAGCAGCCGCCACGTCTGGCCCCAGAGGCGCCATGAGCAGTTCTTC.